Below, 14 T cell receptor beta chains from the same sample are listed, as sequenced in a study of blood T cells in healthy people across ages. The use of a sample-barcoded 5' primer and a J-beta primer mix characterized a second PCR of about 7 to 12 cycles. TCRdb redid the calling of the 5' RACE reads with MiXCR, one entry per CDR3 protein. The sample lists 1.5 million to 2 million distinct CDR3 sequences; roughly 49% were seen once. Input material: blood. These receptors all come from a middle-aged woman in good health.

This clonotype showed up just a few times. The chain combines TRBV6-5 with TRBJ1-2, with D perhaps matching TRBD1 (6 bases). V was clipped by 7 bases and J by 3 bases, with 12 bases between them. This CDR3 region has 13 residues. From germline, CDR1 is MNHEY and CDR2 SVGAGI. CDR3 sequence: CASKSGGYYGYTF. CDR3 DNA: TGTGCCAGCAAATCCGGGGGCTACTATGGCTACACCTTC.

This sequence joins TRBV15 and TRBJ2-1, with D unclear. Trimming removed 0 bases at V and 8 bases at J, with 14 bases between. Germline loops: CDR1 LNHNV, CDR2 YYDKDF (reference sequence). This CDR3 contains 15 residues. This chain's CDR3 is CATSRDQPGNYEQFF. CDR3 nucleotides: TGTGCCACCAGCAGAGATCAGCCTGGCAACTATGAGCAGTTCTTC.

This clonotype was detected once. This sequence joins TRBV7-8 and TRBJ1-5, with 7 bases matching TRBD1. CDR3 length: 16 amino acids. The J segment lost 3 bases and the V segment lost 4 bases, leaving 9 bases of the junction unmatched. The germline CDR1 and CDR2 sequences are SGHVS and FQNEAQ. The CDR3: CASSSQGQTHNQPQHF. In DNA form, the CDR3 reads TGTGCCAGCAGCTCTCAGGGACAGACGCACAATCAGCCCCAGCATTTT.

This clonotype occurred a few times. The CDR3 region is CASQLTPGQETQYF. CDR3 nucleotide sequence: TGTGCCAGCCAACTAACCCCAGGACAAGAGACCCAGTACTTC. The chain links TRBV6-1 to TRBJ2-5; D is uncertain. The CDR3 is 14 residues long. Germline V CDR1 and CDR2: MNHNS, SASEGT. Trimming removed 8 bases from V and 2 bases from J, with 15 bases in between.

CDR3: CASSVGLAATEQYF. CDR3 bases: TGTGCCAGCAGTGTCGGACTAGCGGCGACCGAGCAGTACTTC. The rearrangement joins TRBV12-3 or TRBV12-4 to TRBJ2-5; 10 positions match TRBD2. The J call could be wrong; TRBJ2-7 is a better fit for the DNA end. This CDR3 spans 14 amino acids.

This clonotype turned up a few times. This chain joins TRBV9 and TRBJ2-1, with TRBD1 matching 10 bases. The CDR3 spans 15 residues. Germline V gene sequence: CDR1 SGDLS, CDR2 YYNGEE. J gave up 7 bases and V 2 bases, and 6 bases lay outside the gene matches. The CDR3 spells CASSVLDRGDNEQFF. The DNA for the CDR3 is TGTGCCAGCAGCGTTCTGGACAGGGGGGATAATGAGCAGTTCTTC.

The V gene is TRBV5-1, the J gene TRBJ2-3; tentatively, D is TRBD2 (5 bases). From germline, CDR1 is SGHRS and CDR2 YFSETQ. Trimming removed 4 bases from V and 6 bases from J, with 9 bases in between. The CDR3 covers 12 residues. CDR3 in amino acids: CASSEDLDTQYF. The CDR3 DNA is TGCGCCAGCAGCGAGGACTTGGATACGCAGTATTTT.

The chain uses TRBV7-2 and TRBJ1-1, with TRBD1 matching over 8 bases. The CDR3 extends over 14 amino acids. V lost 8 bases, J lost 5 bases, and 10 bases stayed unmatched. CDR1 is SGHTA and CDR2 is FQGNSA in the germline V gene. DNA of the CDR3: TGTGCCAGCGACTCGACAGGGGAGGGGACTGAAGCTTTCTTT. Its translation is CASDSTGEGTEAFF.

The chain couples TRBV6-2 or TRBV6-3 to TRBJ1-5; D is ambiguous. V lost 2 bases and J 0 bases, leaving 11 bases between the germline ends. Germline V gene sequence: CDR1 MNHEY, CDR2 SVGEGT. The length of the CDR3 is 16 residues. CDR3: CASSYEDGYSNQPQHF. CDR3 bases: TGTGCCAGCAGTTACGAGGACGGCTATAGCAATCAGCCCCAGCATTTT.

V and J are TRBV28 and TRBJ2-1; D is perhaps TRBD1 (5 bases). Germline CDR1 reads MDHEN; CDR2 reads SYDVKM. The CDR3 totals 15 residues. Trimming left V 4 bases short and J 8 bases short, with 18 bases between. The DNA for the CDR3 is TGTGCCAGCAGTTGGAAGACAGTAACCGAAGATGAGCAGTTCTTC. This translates into CASSWKTVTEDEQFF.

The V call is TRBV7-9, the J call TRBJ1-2; 7 bases align to TRBD1. The V gene's germline CDR1 is SEHNR and CDR2 FQNEAQ (reference sequence). The CDR3 extends over 15 amino acids. J gave up 6 bases and V 5 bases, and 12 bases lay outside the gene matches. The DNA for the CDR3 is TGTGCCAGCAGCCTATCCACGGGACAGCTACATGGCTACACCTTC. Amino acids: CASSLSTGQLHGYTF.

This clonotype came up a few times. The chain uses TRBV12-3 or TRBV12-4 and TRBJ1-1; a weak D match, TRBD1 (5 bases). This CDR3 is built from 14 residues. V lost 3 bases, J lost 1 base, and 9 bases lay in between. The CDR3 loop reads CASSFDSANTEAFF. CDR3 nucleotides: TGTGCCAGCAGTTTTGACAGCGCGAACACTGAAGCTTTCTTT.

The gene calls are TRBV20-1 and TRBJ2-5; possible D gene TRBD2, 6 bases. CDR3 length: 13 residues. Per germline, CDR1 DFQATT and CDR2 SNEGSKA (reference sequence). The ends were cut back, 6 bases at V and 4 bases at J, with 15 bases in the middle. The chain's CDR3 is CSAPDGGAETQYF. CDR3 nucleotide sequence: TGCAGTGCCCCCGACGGGGGTGCAGAGACCCAGTACTTC.

This clonotype was observed once. V is TRBV14 and J is TRBJ2-1; 11 bases match TRBD1. This CDR3 comprises 16 residues. The V and J ends lost 2 bases and 6 bases, in that order; junction bases with no gene match: 6. Per the germline V gene, CDR1 is SGHDN and CDR2 is FVKESK. Here the CDR3 reads CASSQWGTGGSNEQFF. The DNA for the CDR3 is TGTGCCAGCAGCCAATGGGGGACAGGGGGTTCCAATGAGCAGTTCTTC.